This T cell receptor beta chain was captured by sequencing in a study of blood T cell repertoires in COVID-19. Study as a whole: Samples came from the United States, Italy and Spain, spanning acute and convalescent COVID-19. T cells, B-cell-depleted T cells, or PBMCs supplied cDNA or gDNA.

Authors' methods: Amplification from reference gene primers served as the basis for estimated nucleated cell counts. Profiling relied on immunoSEQ multiplex PCR, and the TCRdb table lists in-frame clones only, not all of them. V and J calls and clone size are copied from that table; D and trimming were computed from the DNA. Altogether roughly 150,000 clones are present, 70% to 90% being singletons, with the ten largest covering around 2.7%. V gave up 12 bases and J gave up 7 bases, with 18 bases separating them. The CDR3 totals 13 residues. Germline V gene lookup returns CDR1 KGHDR and CDR2 SFDVKD. This receptor was identified in a woman of 80 years or more with COVID-19, enrolled during active disease. V is TRBV24-1 and J is TRBJ2-1, with D possibly matching TRBD1 (5 bases). Input material: peripheral blood. CDR3 protein: CAAAAGMGNEQFF. CDR3 nucleotide sequence: TGTGCCGCCGCGGCAGGGATGGGAAATGAGCAGTTCTTC.